Below, 2 T cell receptor beta chains from the same sample are listed, as sequenced in a study of brain metastases from non-small cell lung cancer. Sequencing was performed with immunoSEQ multiplex PCR; in TCRdb, only in-frame clones are kept and a portion is missing. The table has about 970 clones, 86% seen once. The sample taken for sequencing was tumor-adjacent normal tissue. All receptors derive from a donor at least 40 years old with non-small cell lung cancer.

In regard to this clone: Compared with germline, one end of the junction differs, possibly owing to a read error. The chain uses TRBV4-3 and TRBJ1-3; maybe TRBD1 (6 bases). The CDR3 is 18 residues long. The germline V gene encodes CDR1 LGHNA and CDR2 YSLEER. As DNA, the CDR3 is TGCGCCAGCAGCCCCGGGACACTTACTTCCTACTCTAGAAACACCATATATTTT. It yields the protein CASSPGTLTSYSRNTIYF.

The CDR3 here is CASSFSLDSPRSTEAFF. CDR3 nucleotide sequence: TGTGCCAGCAGCTTCTCCTTGGACTCCCCGAGGTCCACTGAAGCTTTCTTT. This chain connects TRBV5-6 to TRBJ1-1; D unresolved. The V end lost 2 bases, the J end lost 4 bases, and 21 bases lay between the germline ends. Germline assignment: CDR1 SGHDT and CDR2 YYEEEE. The CDR3 totals 17 residues.